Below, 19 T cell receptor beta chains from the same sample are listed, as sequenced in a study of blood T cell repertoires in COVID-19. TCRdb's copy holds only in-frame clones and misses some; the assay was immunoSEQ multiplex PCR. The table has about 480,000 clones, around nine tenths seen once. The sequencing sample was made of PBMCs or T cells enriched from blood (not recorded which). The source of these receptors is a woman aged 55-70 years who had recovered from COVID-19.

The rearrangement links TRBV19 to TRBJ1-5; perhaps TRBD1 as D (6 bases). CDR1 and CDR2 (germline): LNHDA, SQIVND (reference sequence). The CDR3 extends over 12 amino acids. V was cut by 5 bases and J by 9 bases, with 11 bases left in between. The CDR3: CASSPRQAPQHF. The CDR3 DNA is TGTGCCAGTAGTCCGCGACAGGCGCCCCAGCATTTT.

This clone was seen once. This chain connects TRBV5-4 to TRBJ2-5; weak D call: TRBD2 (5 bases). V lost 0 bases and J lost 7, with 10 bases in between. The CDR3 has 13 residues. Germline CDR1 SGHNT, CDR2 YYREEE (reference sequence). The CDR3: CASSLDGLRTQYF. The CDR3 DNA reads TGTGCCAGCAGCTTGGATGGACTGCGGACCCAGTACTTC.

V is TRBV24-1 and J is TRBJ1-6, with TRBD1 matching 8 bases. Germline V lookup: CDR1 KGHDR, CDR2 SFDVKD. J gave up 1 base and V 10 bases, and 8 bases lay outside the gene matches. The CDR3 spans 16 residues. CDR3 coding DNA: TGTGCCACTCCCTCGGACAGGGCATCCTATAATTCACCCCTCCACTTT. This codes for CATPSDRASYNSPLHF.

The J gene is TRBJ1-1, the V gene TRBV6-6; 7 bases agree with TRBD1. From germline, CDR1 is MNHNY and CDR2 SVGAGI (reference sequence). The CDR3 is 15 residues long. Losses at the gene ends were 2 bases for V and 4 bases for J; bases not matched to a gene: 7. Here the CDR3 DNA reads TGTGCCAGCAGTTACCCCAGACAGGGAGGCACTGAAGCTTTCTTT. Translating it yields CASSYPRQGGTEAFF.

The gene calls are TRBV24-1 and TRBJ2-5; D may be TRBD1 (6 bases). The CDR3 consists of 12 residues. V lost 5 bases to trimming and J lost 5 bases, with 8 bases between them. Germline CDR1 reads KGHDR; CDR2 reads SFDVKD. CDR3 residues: CATSAGVETQYF. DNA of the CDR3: TGTGCCACCAGTGCAGGGGTCGAGACCCAGTACTTC.

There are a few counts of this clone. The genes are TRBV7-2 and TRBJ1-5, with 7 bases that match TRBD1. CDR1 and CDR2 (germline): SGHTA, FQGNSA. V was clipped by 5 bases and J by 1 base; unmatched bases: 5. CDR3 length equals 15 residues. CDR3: CASSPQGMSNQPQHF. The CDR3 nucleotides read TGTGCCAGCAGCCCACAGGGGATGAGCAATCAGCCCCAGCATTTT.

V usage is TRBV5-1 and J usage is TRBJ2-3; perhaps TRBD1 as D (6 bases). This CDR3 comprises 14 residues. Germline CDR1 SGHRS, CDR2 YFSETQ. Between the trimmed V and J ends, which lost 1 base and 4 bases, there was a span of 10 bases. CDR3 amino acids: CASSLLNRADTQYF. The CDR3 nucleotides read TGCGCCAGCAGCTTGCTAAACAGGGCAGATACGCAGTATTTT.

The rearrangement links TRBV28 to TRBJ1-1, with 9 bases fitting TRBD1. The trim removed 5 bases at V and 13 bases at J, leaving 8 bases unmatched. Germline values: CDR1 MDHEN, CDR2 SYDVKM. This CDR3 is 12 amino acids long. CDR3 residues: CASSSTGGYDFF. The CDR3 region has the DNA TGTGCCAGCAGTAGCACAGGGGGCTACGATTTCTTT.

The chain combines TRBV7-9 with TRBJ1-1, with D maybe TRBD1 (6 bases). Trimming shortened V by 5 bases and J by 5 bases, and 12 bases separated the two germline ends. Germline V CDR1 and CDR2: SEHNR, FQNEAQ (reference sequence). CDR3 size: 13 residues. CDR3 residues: CASSTQGGTEAFF. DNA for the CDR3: TGTGCCAGCAGCACTCAAGGGGGTACTGAAGCTTTCTTT.

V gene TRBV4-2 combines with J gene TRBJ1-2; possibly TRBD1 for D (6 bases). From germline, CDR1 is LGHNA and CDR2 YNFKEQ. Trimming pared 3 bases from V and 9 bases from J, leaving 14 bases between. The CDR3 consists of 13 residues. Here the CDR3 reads CASSQGGQTSYTF. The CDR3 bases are TGTGCCAGCAGCCAGGGCGGACAGACGAGCTACACCTTC.

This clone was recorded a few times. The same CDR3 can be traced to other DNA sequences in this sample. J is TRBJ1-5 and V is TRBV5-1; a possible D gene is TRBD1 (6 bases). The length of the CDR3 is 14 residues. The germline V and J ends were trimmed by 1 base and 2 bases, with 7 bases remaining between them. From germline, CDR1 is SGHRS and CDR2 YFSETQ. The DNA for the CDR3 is TGCGCCAGCAGCTTGTCAGGGGGCAATCAGCCCCAGCATTTT. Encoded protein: CASSLSGGNQPQHF.

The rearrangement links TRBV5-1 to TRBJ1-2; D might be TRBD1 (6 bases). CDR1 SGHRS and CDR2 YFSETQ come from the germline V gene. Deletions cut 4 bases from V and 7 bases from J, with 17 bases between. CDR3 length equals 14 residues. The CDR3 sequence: CASSQKGESGGYTF. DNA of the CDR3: TGCGCCAGCAGCCAGAAGGGGGAATCGGGTGGCTACACCTTC.

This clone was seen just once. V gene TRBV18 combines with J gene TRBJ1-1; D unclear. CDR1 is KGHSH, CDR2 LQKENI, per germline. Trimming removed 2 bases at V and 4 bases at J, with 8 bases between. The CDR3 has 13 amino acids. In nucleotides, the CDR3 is TGTGCCAGCTCACCAGGGCAGAGCACTGAAGCTTTCTTT. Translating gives CASSPGQSTEAFF.

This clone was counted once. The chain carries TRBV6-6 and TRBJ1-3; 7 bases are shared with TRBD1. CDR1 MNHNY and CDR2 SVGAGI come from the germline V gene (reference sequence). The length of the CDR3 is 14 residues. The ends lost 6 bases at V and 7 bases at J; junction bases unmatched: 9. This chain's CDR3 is CASRGQAHGNTIYF. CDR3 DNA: TGTGCCAGCAGAGGACAGGCCCACGGCAACACCATATATTTT.

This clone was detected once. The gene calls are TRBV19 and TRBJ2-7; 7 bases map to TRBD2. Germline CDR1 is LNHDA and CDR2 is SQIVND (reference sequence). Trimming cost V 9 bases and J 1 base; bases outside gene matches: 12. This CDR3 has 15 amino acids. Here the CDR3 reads CASALVGLGSYEQYF. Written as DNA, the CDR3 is TGTGCCAGCGCACTAGTAGGACTAGGGTCCTACGAGCAGTACTTC.

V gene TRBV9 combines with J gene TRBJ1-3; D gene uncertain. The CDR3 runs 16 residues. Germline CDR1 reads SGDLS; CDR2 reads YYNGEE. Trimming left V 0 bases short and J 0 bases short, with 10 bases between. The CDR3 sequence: CASSVDVPGSGNTIYF. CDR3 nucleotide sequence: TGTGCCAGCAGCGTAGACGTACCCGGCTCTGGAAACACCATATATTTT.

The CDR3 spells CASSFRRALGMIETQYF. As DNA, the CDR3 is TGTGCCAGCAGCTTTCGTCGAGCTCTCGGGATGATCGAGACCCAGTACTTC. V is TRBV11-3 and J is TRBJ2-5, with D possibly matching TRBD2 (5 bases). The germline gives CDR1 SGHNT, CDR2 YENEEA. The V end was cut by 3 bases, the J end by 5 bases, with 22 bases between. The CDR3 is 17 residues long.

CDR3 in amino acids: CASSLFRGAGELFF. The CDR3 region has the DNA TGTGCCAGCAGTTTATTCAGGGGCGCCGGGGAGCTGTTTTTT. This sequence joins TRBV27 and TRBJ2-2; D perhaps matches TRBD1 (6 bases). This CDR3 has 14 amino acids. Trimming removed 1 base at V and 6 bases at J, with 9 bases between. The germline CDR1 and CDR2 sequences are MNHEY and SMNVEV (reference sequence).

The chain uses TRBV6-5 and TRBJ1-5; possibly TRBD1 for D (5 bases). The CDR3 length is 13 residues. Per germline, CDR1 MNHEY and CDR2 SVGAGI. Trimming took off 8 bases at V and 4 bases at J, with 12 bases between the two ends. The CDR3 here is CASGQGWNQPQHF. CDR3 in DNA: TGTGCCAGCGGGCAGGGTTGGAATCAGCCCCAGCATTTT.